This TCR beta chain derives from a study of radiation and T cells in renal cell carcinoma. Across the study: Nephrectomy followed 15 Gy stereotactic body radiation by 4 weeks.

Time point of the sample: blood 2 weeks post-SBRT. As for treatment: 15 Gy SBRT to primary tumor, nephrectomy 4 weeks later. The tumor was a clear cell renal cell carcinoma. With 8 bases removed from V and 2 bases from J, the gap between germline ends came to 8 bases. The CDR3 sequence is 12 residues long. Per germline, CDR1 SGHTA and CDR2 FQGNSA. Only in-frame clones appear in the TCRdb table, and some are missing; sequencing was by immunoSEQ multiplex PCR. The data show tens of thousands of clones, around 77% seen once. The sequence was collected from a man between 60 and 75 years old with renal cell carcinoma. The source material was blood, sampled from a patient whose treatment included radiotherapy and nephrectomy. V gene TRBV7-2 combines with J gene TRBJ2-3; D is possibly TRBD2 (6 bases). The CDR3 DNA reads TGTGCCAGCGGGGGGACCACAGATACGCAGTATTTT. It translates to CASGGTTDTQYF.